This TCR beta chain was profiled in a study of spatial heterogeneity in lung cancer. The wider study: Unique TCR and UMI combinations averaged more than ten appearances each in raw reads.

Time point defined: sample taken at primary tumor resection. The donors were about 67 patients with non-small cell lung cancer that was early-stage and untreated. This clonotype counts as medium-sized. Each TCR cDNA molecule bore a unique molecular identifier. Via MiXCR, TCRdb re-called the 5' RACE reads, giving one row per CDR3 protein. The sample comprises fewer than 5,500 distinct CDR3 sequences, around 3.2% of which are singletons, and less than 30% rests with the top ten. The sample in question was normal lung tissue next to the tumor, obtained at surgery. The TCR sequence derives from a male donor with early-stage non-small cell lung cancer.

The CDR3 is CSARSPRSGRNQETQYF. The CDR3 DNA reads as TGCAGTGCTAGAAGCCCGAGGAGCGGGAGGAACCAAGAGACCCAGTACTTC. The chain joins TRBV20-1 to TRBJ2-5, with 9 bases lining up with TRBD2. Germline-derived CDR1 and CDR2 are DFQATT and SNEGSKA (reference sequence). The length of the CDR3 is 17 residues. V was pared by 2 bases and J by 0 bases, with 10 bases of the junction left unmatched.